The 30 T cell receptor beta chains below all came from one sample that was sequenced in a study of blood T cell repertoires in COVID-19. Libraries were prepared by immunoSEQ multiplex PCR; TCRdb keeps only in-frame clonotypes and omits some of them. The sample consists of about 63,000 clones, about 88% of them appearing once. The sequenced sample was peripheral blood. These receptors were taken from a human donor in a cohort sampled during active COVID-19.

The chain combines TRBV11-2 with TRBJ2-7; D gene unclear. Germline CDR1 is SGHAT and CDR2 is FQNNGV. The CDR3 sequence is 12 residues long. The germline V and J ends were trimmed by 1 base and 4 bases, with 5 bases remaining between them. The CDR3 DNA is TGTGCCAGCAGCTTAGTCCGTTACGAGCAGTACTTC. Protein sequence: CASSLVRYEQYF. Full variable domain (outside the CDR3, taken from reference TRBV11-2 and TRBJ2-7): EAGVAQSPRYKIIEKRQSVAFWCNPISGHATLYWYQQILGQGPKLLIQFQNNGVVDDSQLPKDRFSAERLKGVDSTLKIQPAKLEDSAVYLCASSLVRYEQYFGPGTRLTVT.

Details on this clone: The sample contains more than one DNA sequence encoding this CDR3. The chain couples TRBV28 to TRBJ1-2; 8 bases fit TRBD1. The V gene end was trimmed by 5 bases and the J gene end by 3 bases; junction bases not matched to a gene: 2. This CDR3 region has 13 residues. The germline gives CDR1 MDHEN, CDR2 SYDVKM. CDR3 coding DNA: TGTGCCAGCAGTGTGGACAGGGACTATGGCTACACCTTC. Amino acids: CASSVDRDYGYTF.

This clone was found a few times. The chain is built from TRBV28 and TRBJ1-2; possibly TRBD1 for D (5 bases). This CDR3 has 12 amino acids. Trimming took off 7 bases at V and 4 bases at J, with 10 bases between the two ends. The V gene's germline CDR1 is MDHEN and CDR2 SYDVKM. For the CDR3, the DNA is TGTGCCAGCACGGGGGGTCTCTATGGCTACACCTTC. This codes for CASTGGLYGYTF.

V gene TRBV7-9 combines with J gene TRBJ2-2; 8 bases line up with TRBD1. V lost 7 bases, J lost 0 bases, and 4 bases stayed unmatched. This CDR3 has 15 residues. Germline V gives CDR1 SEHNR, CDR2 FQNEAQ (reference sequence). The CDR3 is CASNTGQANTGELFF. Written as DNA, the CDR3 is TGTGCCAGCAACACGGGACAGGCGAACACCGGGGAGCTGTTTTTT.

J is TRBJ1-2 and V is TRBV5-1, with D perhaps matching TRBD1 (6 bases). CDR1 is SGHRS and CDR2 is YFSETQ in the germline V gene. The V end lost 3 bases, the J end lost 8 bases, and 14 bases lay between the germline ends. The CDR3 contains 13 residues. The DNA of the CDR3 is TGCGCCAGCAGCTCGGACAGCTTCGAGGGCTACACCTTC. This translates into CASSSDSFEGYTF.

The V and J genes are TRBV5-1 and TRBJ1-2; TRBD1 agrees at 9 bases. The CDR3 consists of 15 residues. Germline V gives CDR1 SGHRS, CDR2 YFSETQ. V shed 0 bases and J 4 bases; nucleotides not matched to a gene: 4. CDR3 loop: CASSLGTGASYGYTF. The CDR3 coding sequence is TGCGCCAGCAGCTTGGGGACAGGGGCGAGCTATGGCTACACCTTC.

This rearrangement joins TRBV4-3 to TRBJ2-1; D possibly corresponds to TRBD2 (6 bases). This CDR3 is built from 15 residues. CDR1 is LGHNA and CDR2 is YSLEER in the germline V gene. Trimming took off 4 bases at V and 8 bases at J, with 18 bases between the two ends. The chain's CDR3 is CASSRGLRRGDEQFF. The DNA for the CDR3 is TGCGCCAGCAGCCGGGGACTCCGGAGAGGTGATGAGCAGTTCTTC.

This chain links TRBV7-9 with TRBJ2-1, with a tentative D call TRBD1 (5 bases). Germline V CDR1 and CDR2: SEHNR, FQNEAQ (reference sequence). V lost 9 bases to trimming and J lost 1 base, with 10 bases between them. This CDR3 contains 13 residues. The CDR3: CASTTGSYNEQFF. CDR3 DNA: TGTGCCAGTACAACAGGTTCCTACAATGAGCAGTTCTTC.

The chain has TRBV6-5 and TRBJ1-1; D ambiguous. The CDR3 has 15 amino acids. V was pared by 2 bases and J by 1 base, with 11 bases between. Germline-derived CDR1 and CDR2 are MNHEY and SVGAGI. The CDR3 region has the DNA TGTGCCAGCAGTTACGGCGGACGGGAGAACACTGAAGCTTTCTTT. This encodes CASSYGGRENTEAFF.

V and J are TRBV5-5 and TRBJ2-7, with 7 bases aligning to TRBD2. Trimming took 0 bases from V and 1 from J; bases not matched to a gene: 7. Germline V gene lookup returns CDR1 SGHKS and CDR2 YYEKEE (reference sequence). This CDR3 region has 16 residues. CDR3: CASSLGPAGVSYEQYF. CDR3 nucleotides: TGTGCCAGCAGCTTGGGCCCCGCGGGAGTTTCCTACGAGCAGTACTTC. The whole variable domain, filled in from reference TRBV5-5 and TRBJ2-7, reads DAGVTQSPTHLIKTRGQQVTLRCSPISGHKSVSWYQQVLGQGPQFIFQYYEKEERGRGNFPDRFSARQFPNYSSELNVNALLLGDSALYLCASSLGPAGVSYEQYFGPGTRLTVT.

The chain couples TRBV7-8 to TRBJ1-4, with TRBD1 matching 9 bases. CDR3 length equals 16 residues. The V and J ends lost 5 bases and 0 bases, in that order; junction bases with no gene match: 4. Looked up from germline, CDR1 is SGHVS and CDR2 is FQNEAQ. CDR3 DNA: TGTGCCAGCAGCCCGGGACAGGGATCAACTAATGAAAAACTGTTTTTT. This encodes CASSPGQGSTNEKLFF. Combining the CDR3 with reference TRBV7-8 and TRBJ1-4 gives the whole variable domain GAGVSQSPRYKVAKRGQDVALRCDPISGHVSLFWYQQALGQGPEFLTYFQNEAQLDKSGLPSDRFFAERPEGSVSTLKIQRTQQEDSAVYLCASSPGQGSTNEKLFFGSGTQLSVL.

This clone was seen a few times. The J gene is TRBJ1-2, the V gene TRBV7-2; the match to TRBD1 covers 10 bases. CDR3 length: 15 amino acids. Germline assignment: CDR1 SGHTA and CDR2 FQGNSA. The J segment lost 7 bases and the V segment lost 4 bases, leaving 9 bases of the junction unmatched. CDR3 region: CASSSQGDRGGGYTF. The CDR3 DNA sequence: TGTGCCAGCAGCTCCCAAGGGGACAGGGGAGGTGGCTACACCTTC. Variable domain in full (rest from reference TRBV7-2 and TRBJ1-2): GAGVSQSPSNKVTEKGKDVELRCDPISGHTALYWYRQSLGQGLEFLIYFQGNSAPDKSGLPSDRFSAERTGGSVSTLTIQRTQQEDSAVYLCASSSQGDRGGGYTFGSGTRLTVV.

Written as DNA, the CDR3 is TGTGCCAGCAGCGGTGGGACACTCCAAGAGACCCAGTACTTC. This sequence encodes CASSGGTLQETQYF. The genes are TRBV9 and TRBJ2-5, with a possible D match to TRBD1 (6 bases). The CDR3 has 14 residues. Trimming took 3 bases from V and 1 from J, leaving 10 bases between them. From germline, CDR1 is SGDLS and CDR2 YYNGEE.

This chain connects TRBV5-1 to TRBJ2-1; unclear D gene. Germline CDR1 reads SGHRS; CDR2 reads YFSETQ. CDR3 length: 16 residues. The germline V and J ends were trimmed by 4 bases and 1 base, with 15 bases remaining between them. The CDR3 region is CASSPLVAGSYNEQFF. DNA for the CDR3: TGCGCCAGCAGCCCCCTCGTGGCCGGGTCCTACAATGAGCAGTTCTTC. Full variable domain (remainder filled in from reference TRBV5-1 and TRBJ2-1): KAGVTQTPRYLIKTRGQQVTLSCSPISGHRSVSWYQQTPGQGLQFLFEYFSETQRNKGNFPGRFSGRQFSNSRSEMNVSTLELGDSALYLCASSPLVAGSYNEQFFGPGTRLTVL.

J is TRBJ2-3 and V is TRBV4-3; tentatively, D is TRBD1 (5 bases). Trimming pared 0 bases from V and 0 bases from J, leaving 10 bases between. This CDR3 comprises 16 residues. Germline V gene sequence: CDR1 LGHNA, CDR2 YSLEER. CDR3 sequence (DNA): TGCGCCAGCAGCCAAGATGGGGCCAGGAGCACAGATACGCAGTATTTT. It codes for CASSQDGARSTDTQYF.

The DNA for the CDR3 is TGCAGCGTTGTTTCGGCAGGGGGCTCTAGCTATGGCTACACCTTC. Protein sequence: CSVVSAGGSSYGYTF. This rearrangement joins TRBV29-1 to TRBJ1-2, with 8 positions matching TRBD1. The V gene's germline CDR1 is SQVTM and CDR2 ANQGSEA. The CDR3 runs 15 residues. V gave up 4 bases and J gave up 4 bases; unmatched junction bases: 11.

The chain employs TRBV6-6 and TRBJ1-3, with TRBD1 matching 9 bases. The CDR3 extends over 16 amino acids. V was clipped by 6 bases and J by 0 bases; unmatched bases: 6. In germline, CDR1 is MNHNY, CDR2 SVGAGI (reference sequence). The CDR3 reads CASRGTGQISGNTIYF. CDR3 nucleotide sequence: TGTGCCAGCAGAGGGACAGGGCAAATCTCTGGAAACACCATATATTTT.

This clone was observed a handful of times. The V gene is TRBV4-2, the J gene TRBJ1-2; D remains unclear. Trimming stripped 2 bases from V and 8 bases from J, with 21 bases between. The CDR3 extends over 16 amino acids. The germline V gene encodes CDR1 LGHNA and CDR2 YNFKEQ. CDR3 sequence (DNA): TGTGCCAGCAGCCAATTAGGCACCACCTCGTGGGAGGGCTACACCTTC. Amino acids: CASSQLGTTSWEGYTF.

The rearrangement uses TRBV14 and TRBJ1-2; the D gene is possibly TRBD1 (5 bases). Germline values: CDR1 SGHDN, CDR2 FVKESK. V was trimmed by 4 bases and J by 5 bases, leaving 11 bases between them. CDR3 size: 13 residues. The CDR3 loop is CASSPGLTYGYTF. CDR3 DNA: TGTGCCAGCAGCCCGGGACTTACTTATGGCTACACCTTC.

The CDR3 reads CASTRDRGSNEQYF. The DNA for the CDR3 is TGTGCCAGCACCCGGGACAGGGGGTCCAACGAGCAGTACTTC. This chain links TRBV7-2 with TRBJ2-7; 11 positions match TRBD1. The CDR3 is 14 amino acids. The germline gives CDR1 SGHTA, CDR2 FQGNSA. The V segment lost 7 bases and the J segment 5 bases; nucleotides outside the gene matches: 7. The complete variable domain, with remaining parts taken from reference TRBV7-2 and TRBJ2-7, reads GAGVSQSPSNKVTEKGKDVELRCDPISGHTALYWYRQSLGQGLEFLIYFQGNSAPDKSGLPSDRFSAERTGGSVSTLTIQRTQQEDSAVYLCASTRDRGSNEQYFGPGTRLTVT.

The rearrangement uses TRBV14 and TRBJ2-7; TRBD2 aligns across 8 bases. The CDR3 has 15 residues. Trimming removed 1 base from V and 5 bases from J; junction bases left unmatched: 7. The germline CDR1 and CDR2 sequences are SGHDN and FVKESK. CDR3 sequence: CASSQVSGSRHEQYF. The CDR3 DNA follows: TGTGCCAGCAGCCAAGTAAGCGGGAGTAGGCACGAGCAGTACTTC.

The J gene is TRBJ2-5, the V gene TRBV19, with TRBD2 matching over 8 bases. Germline lookup yields CDR1 LNHDA and CDR2 SQIVND (reference sequence). The CDR3 is 12 residues long. The V segment lost 9 bases and the J segment 5 bases; nucleotides outside the gene matches: 5. The CDR3 spells CASSGGSETQYF. DNA of the CDR3: TGTGCCAGCTCGGGGGGGAGTGAGACCCAGTACTTC. The full variable domain, with the rest looked up from reference TRBV19 and TRBJ2-5, is DGGITQSPKYLFRKEGQNVTLSCEQNLNHDAMYWYRQDPGQGLRLIYYSQIVNDFQKGDIAEGYSVSREKKESFPLTVTSAQKNPTAFYLCASSGGSETQYFGPGTRLLVL.

This clone was observed a single time. The rearrangement links TRBV7-2 to TRBJ2-7; 7 nucleotides match TRBD2. The germline CDR1 and CDR2 sequences are SGHTA and FQGNSA. The CDR3 loop spans 15 amino acids. V shed 1 base, J shed 0 bases, and the junction held 3 bases outside the gene matches. The CDR3 protein is CASSLDGRSSYEQYF. DNA of the CDR3: TGTGCCAGCAGCTTAGACGGGAGGAGCTCCTACGAGCAGTACTTC.

The V and J genes are TRBV5-1 and TRBJ2-2, with D unresolved. The V end lost 2 bases, the J end lost 4 bases, and 6 bases lay between the germline ends. The CDR3 totals 13 residues. Germline CDR1 is SGHRS and CDR2 is YFSETQ. CDR3 nucleotide sequence: TGCGCCAGCAGCTTTTTACTCACCGGGGAGCTGTTTTTT. Translated: CASSFLLTGELFF.

The J gene is TRBJ2-1, the V gene TRBV5-1; 7 bases fit TRBD1. Germline V gives CDR1 SGHRS, CDR2 YFSETQ. After removal of 6 bases from V and 8 bases from J, the junction contained 11 bases not matched to a gene. The CDR3 sequence is 14 residues long. The CDR3 DNA reads as TGCGCCAGCAACCGACAGGGTGAGTTAGATGAGCAGTTCTTC. Amino acid sequence: CASNRQGELDEQFF.

The CDR3 spells CASTAGNEKLFF. The CDR3 DNA reads TGTGCCAGTACGGCAGGGAATGAAAAACTGTTTTTT. The rearrangement uses TRBV19 and TRBJ1-4; D perhaps matches TRBD1 (5 bases). V was clipped by 7 bases and J by 5 bases, with 8 bases between them. The CDR3 totals 12 residues. Germline-derived CDR1 and CDR2 are LNHDA and SQIVND (reference sequence). Together with reference TRBV19 and TRBJ1-4, the CDR3 gives the full variable domain: DGGITQSPKYLFRKEGQNVTLSCEQNLNHDAMYWYRQDPGQGLRLIYYSQIVNDFQKGDIAEGYSVSREKKESFPLTVTSAQKNPTAFYLCASTAGNEKLFFGSGTQLSVL.

The V and J genes are TRBV15 and TRBJ1-3; TRBD1 is a possible D gene (5 bases). CDR1 and CDR2 (germline): LNHNV, YYDKDF (reference sequence). The CDR3 totals 16 residues. Trimming pared 5 bases from V and 0 bases from J, leaving 14 bases between. The CDR3 is CATSPRGGSSGNTIYF. The CDR3 DNA sequence: TGTGCCACCAGCCCCCGGGGGGGGAGCTCTGGAAACACCATATATTTT. Drawing the rest from reference TRBV15 and TRBJ1-3, the complete variable domain is DAMVIQNPRYQVTQFGKPVTLSCSQTLNHNVMYWYQQKSSQAPKLLFHYYDKDFNNEADTPDNFQSRRPNTSFCFLDIRSPGLGDTAMYLCATSPRGGSSGNTIYFGEGSWLTVV.

The CDR3 here is CSGDQVNRGGEQFF. Here the CDR3 DNA reads TGCAGCGGGGATCAAGTCAACAGGGGCGGTGAGCAGTTCTTC. V usage is TRBV29-1 and J usage is TRBJ2-1; 7 bases agree with TRBD1. Germline lookup yields CDR1 SQVTM and CDR2 ANQGSEA. J lost 9 bases, V lost 7 bases, and 15 bases had no gene match. This CDR3 is built from 14 residues.

The rearrangement links TRBV5-5 to TRBJ2-2; D might be TRBD2 (6 bases). V lost 6 bases, J lost 2 bases, and 14 bases lay in between. Germline V gene lookup returns CDR1 SGHKS and CDR2 YYEKEE (reference sequence). This CDR3 is built from 15 residues. The CDR3 DNA reads TGTGCCAGCACCCATTGGACTATTAACACCGGGGAGCTGTTTTTT. It translates to CASTHWTINTGELFF.

J is TRBJ2-3 and V is TRBV3-1 (or the pseudogene TRBV3-2); D is undetermined. The CDR3 consists of 13 residues. Germline-derived CDR1 and CDR2 are LGHDT and YNNKEL (reference sequence). Between the trimmed V and J ends, which lost 8 bases and 0 bases, there was a span of 9 bases. The CDR3 DNA reads TGTGCCAGCCGAAAAACTAGCACAGATACGCAGTATTTT. Translation gives CASRKTSTDTQYF.